This entry lists 14 T cell receptor beta chains sequenced from one sample in a study of CD8+ T cells in alopecia areata. The treatment was: oral pan-JAK inhibitor, 5-10 mg twice daily. Following extraction, RNA underwent reverse transcription to cDNA, which served as the sequencing template. Method: immunoSEQ multiplex PCR; TCRdb's copy keeps in-frame clones and lacks some. The sample includes around 200,000 clones, roughly 50% seen only once; the top ten take over 9.5%. Sequencing used CD8+ T cells sorted from blood, obtained at week 24, from a patient treated with tofacitinib. The receptors stem from a human donor with alopecia areata.

The V and J genes are TRBV4-1 and TRBJ2-7; D remains unclear. V shed 0 bases and J shed 2 bases, with 5 bases lying between them. Germline V gives CDR1 MGHRA, CDR2 YSYEKL. This CDR3 spans 13 amino acids. This chain's CDR3 is CASSQESAYEQYF. For the CDR3, the DNA is TGCGCCAGCAGCCAAGAGTCAGCCTACGAGCAGTACTTC.

CDR3 DNA sequence: TGTGCCAGCAGACTAAGGGGGGGACCCTACAATGAGCAGTTCTTC. As protein: CASRLRGGPYNEQFF. This rearrangement joins TRBV2 to TRBJ2-1; D is perhaps TRBD2 (7 bases). CDR1 and CDR2 (germline): SNHLY, FYNNEI. The CDR3 has 15 residues. V lost 6 bases, J lost 2 bases, and 14 bases lay in between.

This chain uses TRBV6-5 with TRBJ2-7; TRBD1 matches at 9 bases. The CDR3 length is 13 residues. J was trimmed by 5 bases and V by 4 bases; bases with no gene match: 3. The V gene's germline CDR1 is MNHEY and CDR2 SVGAGI. The CDR3 sequence: CASSLGQGDEQYF. The CDR3 DNA reads TGTGCCAGCAGTTTGGGACAGGGAGACGAGCAGTACTTC.

The chain employs TRBV12-5 and TRBJ2-5; possible D gene TRBD1, 6 bases. V lost 7 bases and J lost 7, with 16 bases in between. This CDR3 has 13 residues. From germline, CDR1 is LGHNT and CDR2 FRNRAP. This chain's CDR3 is CASASGQNRTQYF. CDR3 sequence (DNA): TGTGCTAGTGCCTCAGGACAGAACAGGACCCAGTACTTC.

This clone was counted only a few times. The chain recombines TRBV29-1 with TRBJ2-7, with D perhaps TRBD1 (6 bases). CDR3 length: 14 amino acids. Trimming stripped 0 bases from V and 6 bases from J, with 15 bases between. Per the germline V gene, CDR1 is SQVTM and CDR2 is ANQGSEA. CDR3 in DNA: TGCAGCGTTGAAGATCCGGCAGGGGAGTTCGAGCAGTACTTC. This translates into CSVEDPAGEFEQYF.

This chain uses TRBV15 with TRBJ2-5; possible D gene TRBD1, 7 bases. The germline V and J ends were trimmed by 8 bases and 4 bases, with 26 bases remaining between them. CDR1 is LNHNV and CDR2 is YYDKDF in the germline V gene (reference sequence). CDR3 length: 17 residues. The CDR3 DNA sequence: TGTGCCACCTCCAGCTCCCAGGAGGGGGCTGGGGGAGAGACCCAGTACTTC. Translating it yields CATSSSQEGAGGETQYF.

V is TRBV7-9 and J is TRBJ1-4; 7 nucleotides line up with TRBD1. Germline CDR1 and CDR2: SEHNR and FQNEAQ (reference sequence). The J segment lost 7 bases and the V segment lost 5 bases, leaving 10 bases of the junction unmatched. This CDR3 is built from 15 residues. CDR3 in DNA: TGTGCCAGCAGCGAGGGGGCAAAAGGGAGTGAAAAACTGTTTTTT. It translates to CASSEGAKGSEKLFF.

This chain connects TRBV27 to TRBJ2-7, with D unresolved. The V end lost 6 bases, the J end lost 7 bases, and 16 bases lay between the germline ends. Germline loops: CDR1 MNHEY, CDR2 SMNVEV (reference sequence). The CDR3 consists of 13 residues. The CDR3 DNA follows: TGTGCCAGCAGAGCCGACGGGTCTGGGGAGCAGTACTTC. Protein: CASRADGSGEQYF.

This clone was observed a handful of times. The genes are TRBV7-9 and TRBJ2-3, with TRBD2 matching 9 bases. Germline loops: CDR1 SEHNR, CDR2 FQNEAQ (reference sequence). With V trimmed by 6 bases and J by 0 bases, 7 bases remained unmatched. The CDR3 contains 16 residues. CDR3 loop: CASRSTSGPSTDTQYF. The CDR3 DNA sequence: TGTGCCAGCAGATCGACTAGCGGTCCAAGCACAGATACGCAGTATTTT.

The chain joins TRBV7-9 to TRBJ1-2, with D unresolved. The V gene's germline CDR1 is SEHNR and CDR2 FQNEAQ (reference sequence). There are 16 residues in the CDR3. Trimming removed 1 base at V and 4 bases at J, with 16 bases between. CDR3 amino acids: CASSLGMGELSYGYTF. CDR3 DNA sequence: TGTGCCAGCAGCTTAGGGATGGGAGAGCTCAGCTATGGCTACACCTTC.

The chain is built from TRBV23-1 and TRBJ2-1; D unresolved. TRBV23-1 is classed as an ORF, of uncertain function. V was clipped by 4 bases and J by 2 bases, with 15 bases between them. This CDR3 region has 16 residues. In nucleotides, the CDR3 is TGCGCCAGCAGTCCTCCCAGGATCACCCCCTACAATGAGCAGTTCTTC. Translated, it gives CASSPPRITPYNEQFF.

Comments on this clone: A junction boundary mismatches the germline segment, possibly from a read error. The V and J genes are TRBV4-1 and TRBJ2-1, with D maybe TRBD2 (5 bases). The CDR3 contains 11 residues. Germline V lookup: CDR1 MGHRA, CDR2 YSYEKL. CDR3 sequence: CASSGSGDQFF. The CDR3 DNA follows: TGTGCCAGCAGCGGCTCCGGCGATCAGTTCTTC.

This clone was found a few times. The chain couples TRBV29-1 to TRBJ2-1, with 11 bases aligning to TRBD1. Trimming at V came to 1 base and at J to 6 bases, leaving 2 bases not matched to a gene. From germline, CDR1 is SQVTM and CDR2 ANQGSEA. This CDR3 region has 14 residues. This CDR3 is CSVEGGTGGNEQFF. In DNA, the CDR3 is TGCAGCGTTGAAGGCGGGACAGGGGGCAATGAGCAGTTCTTC.

The genes are TRBV14 and TRBJ2-1; 11 nucleotides match TRBD2. The V gene end was trimmed by 7 bases and the J gene end by 9 bases; junction bases not matched to a gene: 11. Germline lookup yields CDR1 SGHDN and CDR2 FVKESK. The CDR3 has 15 residues. Here the CDR3 reads CASMGPSGGTGEQFF. In nucleotides, the CDR3 is TGTGCCAGCATGGGGCCTAGCGGGGGGACTGGTGAGCAGTTCTTC.